The clone carrying this T cell receptor beta chain showed up just a few times. Its specificity is not known. This entry belongs to a study of T cells in Graves' hyperthyroidism and ophthalmopathy. For the study at large: Before any treatment, at initial diagnosis, peripheral blood was collected.

Whole-study findings and limits: Ophthalmopathy prediction by the model preceded onset by a median about 6.5 months. Stable hyperthyroidism and ophthalmopathy were separated using 13 V-J signatures.

The J segment lost 4 bases and the V segment lost 0 bases, leaving 9 bases of the junction unmatched. This CDR3 is 17 amino acids long. Germline-derived CDR1 and CDR2 are SGHKS and YYEKEE (reference sequence). RNA transcripts yielded amplified TCR beta CDR3 regions. First-round RT-PCR targeting the TCR CDR3 was performed with the HTBI primer set. MiXCR, applied by TCRdb to the multiplex PCR reads, yields one record per CDR3 protein. The sample lists about 640,000 distinct CDR3 sequences, around 21% occurring once. This TCR was sampled from a man younger than 45 with Graves' ophthalmopathy. The sequenced material came from blood. The chain is built from TRBV5-5 and TRBJ2-2; TRBD1 agrees at 7 bases. This CDR3 reads CASSLESVQGPTGELFF. The CDR3 nucleotides are TGTGCCAGCAGCTTGGAGTCGGTACAGGGGCCCACCGGGGAGCTGTTTTTT.